The clone carrying this TCR beta chain showed up just a few times. Its antigen remains unidentified. The data derive from a study of vaccination and CD4 T cells after COVID-19. Study as a whole: Across the group, participants received two doses of either BNT162b2 or mRNA-1273 vaccine.

Cultured CD4+ T cells had their DNA profiled by the Oncomine TCR Beta short-read assay. Via MiXCR, TCRdb re-called the PCR reads, giving one row per CDR3 protein. The repertoire holds about 19,000 distinct CDR3 sequences, 45% to 50% seen once, with roughly 4% in the top ten. CDR1 is SEHNR and CDR2 is FQNEAQ in the germline V gene (reference sequence). V dropped 5 bases and J dropped 5 bases, with 13 bases sitting between them. There are 13 residues in the CDR3. Treatment of the sample: approximately 10-day PBMC culture with coronavirus spike peptide pools or control peptides (ViraFEST assay). ViraFEST grew antigen-specific T cells using peptide pools, then sequenced TCRs. Cells received half-medium changes with fresh IL-2 medium on days 3 and 7. Notes on the study in general: The study found median SARS-CoV-2-reactive clonotypes rising from about 20 to 38, not significantly.

The sequenced sample consisted of CD4+ T cells from blood, cultured in vitro. This TCR came from a human donor who had recovered from COVID-19. V is TRBV7-9 and J is TRBJ2-7; a weak D match, TRBD2 (5 bases). For the CDR3, the DNA is TGTGCCAGCAGCCTAGGTACTAGGGACGAGCAGTACTTC. Translated, it gives CASSLGTRDEQYF.